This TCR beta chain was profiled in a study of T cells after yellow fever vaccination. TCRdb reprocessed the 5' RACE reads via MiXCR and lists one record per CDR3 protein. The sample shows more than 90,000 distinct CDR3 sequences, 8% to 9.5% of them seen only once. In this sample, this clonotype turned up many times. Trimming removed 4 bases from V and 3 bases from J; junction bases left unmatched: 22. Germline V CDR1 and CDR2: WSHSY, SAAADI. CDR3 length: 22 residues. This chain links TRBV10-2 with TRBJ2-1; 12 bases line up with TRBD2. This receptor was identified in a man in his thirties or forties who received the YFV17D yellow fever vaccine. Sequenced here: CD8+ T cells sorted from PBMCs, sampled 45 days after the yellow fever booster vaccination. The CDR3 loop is CASSVPSGRAQPPEGDYNEQFF. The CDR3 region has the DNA TGCGCCAGCAGTGTTCCTAGCGGGAGGGCGCAACCGCCTGAAGGGGACTACAATGAGCAGTTCTTC.